This TCR beta chain was documented in a study of shared clonotypes between healthy human individuals. Study details: The study drew on a couple of women and a few men aged 18 to 49 as donors.

Each of the donors was a healthy adult who was HIV-negative and had not had a recent acute infection or vaccination. All participating donors were Caucasian adults from Nashville, Tennessee. On this clone itself: The antigen is unknown.

General study results and limits: Approximately 5% of naive CD4 clonotypes were shared across several donors.

Between the trimmed V and J ends, which lost 2 bases and 5 bases, there was a span of 13 bases. The CDR3 has 14 amino acids. Germline CDR1 is KGHSH and CDR2 is LQKENI. Profiled with immunoSEQ multiplex PCR; TCRdb holds only in-frame clones, not every one. The sample holds 1,400,000 or so clones; 97% to 99% are singletons and the top ten take approximately 0.38%. The chain combines TRBV18 with TRBJ2-7; possible D gene TRBD2, 6 bases. The sample was naive CD4+ T cells sorted from blood. This sample's subset: CD45RA+ positively selected. The clonotype was recovered from a man between 25 and 39 years old in good health. CDR3 bases: TGTGCCAGCTCACCATGGGGGGTTCGCGACGAGCAGTACTTC. This sequence encodes CASSPWGVRDEQYF.